Reported below is one T cell receptor (beta chain). The CDR3 spans 13 residues. CDR1 MNHEY and CDR2 SMNVEV come from the germline V gene (reference sequence). Trimming cost V 3 bases and J 4 bases, with 9 bases left between them. Per the original data handling: Reference gene primers were amplified, and this amplification served to estimate nucleated cell counts. The data were produced by immunoSEQ multiplex PCR, yet TCRdb's version contains in-frame clones alone and is incomplete. The V and J calls and the clone size are those of that table, but D and trimming were determined from the DNA. The sample consists of around 230,000 clones, 80% to 85% of them appearing once. The entry originates in a study of blood T cell repertoires in COVID-19. For the study at large: Some COVID-19 samples were acute and others convalescent; all came from the United States, Italy and Spain. PBMCs, B-cell-depleted T cells, or T cells provided the cDNA or gDNA that made up the material.

This sequence originates from a man aged 40-50 years with acute or convalescent COVID-19. The V gene is TRBV27, the J gene TRBJ1-2, with D possibly being TRBD1 (6 bases). The sequenced sample was peripheral blood. The CDR3 DNA reads as TGTGCCAGCAGTTTCGACAGGCCCTATGGCTACACCTTC. Protein: CASSFDRPYGYTF.